This T cell receptor (beta chain) was found in a study of regulatory T cells in long-lasting Graves disease. This sample's time point: newly diagnosed GD, antithyroid drugs for less than 3 months. Generation of the TCR library employed RNA extracted from PBMCs. Arm-PCR with iRepertoire HTBI primers amplified the CDR3 regions for these TCR beta libraries. In TCRdb, the multiplex PCR reads were re-called with MiXCR into one record per CDR3 protein. The sample lists around 500,000 distinct CDR3 sequences; approximately 16% were seen once. Germline CDR1 is ENHRY and CDR2 is SYGVKD. The CDR3 totals 15 residues. J lost 7 bases, V lost 2 bases, and 8 bases had no gene match. These sequences were also reported in another study, on T cells in Graves' hyperthyroidism and ophthalmopathy.

J is TRBJ1-3 and V is TRBV10-3; 7 nucleotides agree with TRBD1. Sequencing used peripheral blood mononuclear cells (PBMCs), obtained at new diagnosis, from a patient treated with antithyroid drugs. This receptor was taken from a woman aged 40 to 65 with Graves disease. CDR3 in amino acids: CAISERTGGVNTIYF. CDR3 nucleotide sequence: TGTGCCATCAGTGAGAGGACAGGCGGTGTGAACACCATATATTTT.